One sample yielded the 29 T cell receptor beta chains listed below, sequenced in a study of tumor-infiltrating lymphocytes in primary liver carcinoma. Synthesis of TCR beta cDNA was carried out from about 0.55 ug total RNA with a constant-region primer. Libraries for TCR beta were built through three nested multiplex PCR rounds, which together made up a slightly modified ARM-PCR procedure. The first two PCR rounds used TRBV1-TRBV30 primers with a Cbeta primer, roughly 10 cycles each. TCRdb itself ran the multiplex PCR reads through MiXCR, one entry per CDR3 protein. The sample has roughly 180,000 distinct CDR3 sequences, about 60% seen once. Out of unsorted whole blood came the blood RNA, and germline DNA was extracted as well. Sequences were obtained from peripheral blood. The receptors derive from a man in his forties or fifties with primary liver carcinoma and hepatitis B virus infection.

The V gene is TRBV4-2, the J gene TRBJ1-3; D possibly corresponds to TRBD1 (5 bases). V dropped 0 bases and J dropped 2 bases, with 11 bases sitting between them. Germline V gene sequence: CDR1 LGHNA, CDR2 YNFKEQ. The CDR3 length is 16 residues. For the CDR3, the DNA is TGTGCCAGCAGCCAAGAGAAGGGGAGGACTGGAAACACCATATATTTT. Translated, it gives CASSQEKGRTGNTIYF.

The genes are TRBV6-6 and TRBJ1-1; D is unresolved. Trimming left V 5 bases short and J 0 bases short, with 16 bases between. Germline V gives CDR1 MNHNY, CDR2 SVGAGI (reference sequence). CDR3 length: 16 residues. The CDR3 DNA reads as TGTGCCAGCAGTCAGCGTTGGGTCCGCATGAACACTGAAGCTTTCTTT. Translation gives CASSQRWVRMNTEAFF.

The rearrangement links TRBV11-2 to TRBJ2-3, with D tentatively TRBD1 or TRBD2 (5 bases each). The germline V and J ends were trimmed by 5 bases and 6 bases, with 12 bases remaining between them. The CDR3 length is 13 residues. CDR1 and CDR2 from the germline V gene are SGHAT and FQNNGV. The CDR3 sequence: CASSRDLDDTQYF. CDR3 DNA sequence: TGTGCCAGCAGCCGGGACCTAGATGATACGCAGTATTTT.

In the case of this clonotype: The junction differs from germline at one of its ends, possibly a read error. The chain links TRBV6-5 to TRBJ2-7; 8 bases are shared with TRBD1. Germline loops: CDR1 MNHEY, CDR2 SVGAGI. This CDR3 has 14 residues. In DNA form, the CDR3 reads TGTGCCAGCAGGCTCGGCAGGGGGCTCTACGAGCAATACTTC. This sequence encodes CASRLGRGLYEQYF.

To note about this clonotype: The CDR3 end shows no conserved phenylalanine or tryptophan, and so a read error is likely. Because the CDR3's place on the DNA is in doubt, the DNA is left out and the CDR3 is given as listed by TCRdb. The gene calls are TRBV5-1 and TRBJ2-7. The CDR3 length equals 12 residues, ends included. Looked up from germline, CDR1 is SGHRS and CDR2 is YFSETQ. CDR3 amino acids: CASSPSSYEQCL.

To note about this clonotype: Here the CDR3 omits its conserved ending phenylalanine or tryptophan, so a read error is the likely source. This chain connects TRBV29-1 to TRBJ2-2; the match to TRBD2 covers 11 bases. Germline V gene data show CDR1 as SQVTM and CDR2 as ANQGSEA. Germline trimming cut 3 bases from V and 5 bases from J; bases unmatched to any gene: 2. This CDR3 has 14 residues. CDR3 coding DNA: TGCAGCGTTGAGACTAGCGGGATTACCGGGGAGCTGTTTCTT. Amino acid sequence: CSVETSGITGELFL.

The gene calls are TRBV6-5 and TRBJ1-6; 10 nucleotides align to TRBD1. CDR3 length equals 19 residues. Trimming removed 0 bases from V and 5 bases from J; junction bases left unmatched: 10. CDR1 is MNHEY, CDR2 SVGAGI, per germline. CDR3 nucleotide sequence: TGTGCCAGCAGTTACTCGCCTCCTATCGGGACAGGGGATAATTCACCCCTCCACTTT. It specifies CASSYSPPIGTGDNSPLHF.

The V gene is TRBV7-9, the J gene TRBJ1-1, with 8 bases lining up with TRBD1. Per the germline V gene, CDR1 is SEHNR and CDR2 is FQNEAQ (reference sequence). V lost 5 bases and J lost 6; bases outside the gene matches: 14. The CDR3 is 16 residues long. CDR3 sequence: CASSAPSGQGPPEAFF. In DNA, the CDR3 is TGTGCCAGCAGCGCCCCGTCCGGACAGGGCCCTCCTGAAGCTTTCTTT.

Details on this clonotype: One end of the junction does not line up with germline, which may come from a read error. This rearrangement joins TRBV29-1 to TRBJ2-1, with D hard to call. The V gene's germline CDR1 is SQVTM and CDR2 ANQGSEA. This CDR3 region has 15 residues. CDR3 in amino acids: CSVPEPFSSYNERFF. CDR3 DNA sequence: TGCAGCGTCCCCGAGCCGTTTAGCTCCTACAATGAGCGGTTCTTC.

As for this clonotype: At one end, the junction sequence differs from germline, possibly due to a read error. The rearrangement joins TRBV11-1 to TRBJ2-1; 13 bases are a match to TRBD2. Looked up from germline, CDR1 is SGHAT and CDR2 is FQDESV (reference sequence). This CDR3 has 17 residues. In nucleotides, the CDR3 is TGTGCCAGCAGCTCCTGGACTAGCGGGAGCTCCTACAATAAGCAGCTCTTC. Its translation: CASSSWTSGSSYNKQLF.

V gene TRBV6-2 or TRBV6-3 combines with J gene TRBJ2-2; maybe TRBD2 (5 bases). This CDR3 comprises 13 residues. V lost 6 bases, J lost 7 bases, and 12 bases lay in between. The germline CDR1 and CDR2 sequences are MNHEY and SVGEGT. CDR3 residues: CASSSIRGGELFF. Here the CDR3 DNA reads TGTGCCAGCAGCTCCATCCGGGGCGGGGAGCTGTTTTTT.

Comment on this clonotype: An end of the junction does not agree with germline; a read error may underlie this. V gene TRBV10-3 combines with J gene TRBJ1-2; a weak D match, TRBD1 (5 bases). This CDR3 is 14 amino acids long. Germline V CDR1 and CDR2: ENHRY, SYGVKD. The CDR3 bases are TGTGCCATGAGTGACGGGGCCTCGGGCTATGGCTACACCTTC. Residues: CAMSDGASGYGYTF.

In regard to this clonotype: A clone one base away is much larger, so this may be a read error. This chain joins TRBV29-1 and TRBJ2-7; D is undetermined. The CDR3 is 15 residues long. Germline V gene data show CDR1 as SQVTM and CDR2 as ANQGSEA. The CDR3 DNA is TGCTGCGTTGTTTTAGGATTGGGCACGACCTACGAGCAGTACTTC. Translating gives CCVVLGLGTTYEQYF.

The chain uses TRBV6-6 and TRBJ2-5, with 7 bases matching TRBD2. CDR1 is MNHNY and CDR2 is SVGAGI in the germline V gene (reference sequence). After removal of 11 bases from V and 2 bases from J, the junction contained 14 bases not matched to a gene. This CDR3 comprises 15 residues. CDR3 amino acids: CACIKGTGGQETQYF. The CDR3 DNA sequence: TGTGCCTGCATTAAGGGCACCGGGGGGCAAGAGACCCAGTACTTC.

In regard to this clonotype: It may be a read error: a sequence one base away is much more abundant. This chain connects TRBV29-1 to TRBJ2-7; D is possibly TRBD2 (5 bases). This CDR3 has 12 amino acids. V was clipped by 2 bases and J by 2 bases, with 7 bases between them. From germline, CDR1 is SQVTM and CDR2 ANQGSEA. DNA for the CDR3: TGCAGCGTTGAAACTAGGGCCTACGAGCAGTACTTC. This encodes CSVETRAYEQYF.

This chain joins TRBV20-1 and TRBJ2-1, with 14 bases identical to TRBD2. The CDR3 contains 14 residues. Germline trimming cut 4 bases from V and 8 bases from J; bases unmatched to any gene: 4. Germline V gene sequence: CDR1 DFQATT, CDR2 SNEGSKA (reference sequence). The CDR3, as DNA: TGCAGTGCTAAAGGACTAGCGGGAGGCTATGAGCAGTTCTTC. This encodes CSAKGLAGGYEQFF.

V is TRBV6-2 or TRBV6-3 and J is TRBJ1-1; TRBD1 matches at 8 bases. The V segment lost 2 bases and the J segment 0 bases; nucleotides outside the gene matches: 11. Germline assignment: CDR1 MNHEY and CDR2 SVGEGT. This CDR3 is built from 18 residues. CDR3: CASSYPIGTGRMNTEAFF. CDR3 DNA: TGTGCCAGCAGTTACCCTATTGGGACAGGTAGGATGAACACTGAAGCTTTCTTT.

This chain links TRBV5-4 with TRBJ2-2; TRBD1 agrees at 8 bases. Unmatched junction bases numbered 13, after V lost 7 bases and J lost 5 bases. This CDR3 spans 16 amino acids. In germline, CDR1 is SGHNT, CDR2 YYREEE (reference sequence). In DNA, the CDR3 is TGTGCCAGCCAGCTTGAATTCAGGGGGCGGACCGGGGAGCTGTTTTTT. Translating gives CASQLEFRGRTGELFF.

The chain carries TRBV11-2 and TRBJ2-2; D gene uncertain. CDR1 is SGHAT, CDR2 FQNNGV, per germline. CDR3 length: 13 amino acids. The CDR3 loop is CDSSLGEVRELFF. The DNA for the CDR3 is TGTGATAGCAGCTTAGGAGAGGTCAGGGAGCTGTTTTTT.

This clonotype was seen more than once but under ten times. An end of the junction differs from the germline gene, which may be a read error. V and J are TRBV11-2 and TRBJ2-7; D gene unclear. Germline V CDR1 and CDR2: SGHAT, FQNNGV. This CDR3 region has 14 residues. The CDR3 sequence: CTSNLTNGAYEQYF. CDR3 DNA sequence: TGTACCAGCAACTTAACCAACGGAGCCTACGAACAGTACTTC.

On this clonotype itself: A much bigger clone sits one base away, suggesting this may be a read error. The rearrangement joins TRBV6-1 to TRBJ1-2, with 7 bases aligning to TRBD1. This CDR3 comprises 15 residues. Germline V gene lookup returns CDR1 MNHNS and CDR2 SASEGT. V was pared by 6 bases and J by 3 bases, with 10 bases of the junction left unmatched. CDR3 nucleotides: TGTGCCAGCAGCGTGGCAGGGGGTATTGACTATGGCTACACCTTC. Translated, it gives CASSVAGGIDYGYTF.

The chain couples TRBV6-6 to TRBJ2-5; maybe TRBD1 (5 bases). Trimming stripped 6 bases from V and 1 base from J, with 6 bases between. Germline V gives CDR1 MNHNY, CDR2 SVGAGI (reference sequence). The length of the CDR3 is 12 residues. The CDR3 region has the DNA TGTGCCAGCAGGGGGCGCCAAGAGACCCAGTACTTC. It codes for CASRGRQETQYF.

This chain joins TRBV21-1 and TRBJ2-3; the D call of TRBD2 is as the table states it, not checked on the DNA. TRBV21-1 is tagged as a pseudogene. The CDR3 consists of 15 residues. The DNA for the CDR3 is TGTGCCAGCAGGAGGCAGCGGGGGAGCACAGATACGCAGTATTTT. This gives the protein CASRRQRGSTDTQYF.

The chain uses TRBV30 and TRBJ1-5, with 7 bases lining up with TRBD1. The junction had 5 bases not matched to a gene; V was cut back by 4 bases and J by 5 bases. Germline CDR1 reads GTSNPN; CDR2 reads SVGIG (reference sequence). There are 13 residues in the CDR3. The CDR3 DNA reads TGTGCCTGGAACAGGGGAGATCATCAGCCCCAGCATTTT. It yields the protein CAWNRGDHQPQHF.

For the CDR3, the DNA is TGTGCCAGCAGTTACTCTGGGGTAGGCGGGGAAAAACTGTTTTTT. This codes for CASSYSGVGGEKLFF. The V and J genes are TRBV6-5 and TRBJ1-4; no definite D call. Germline lookup yields CDR1 MNHEY and CDR2 SVGAGI. Trimming took 0 bases from V and 8 from J, leaving 13 bases between them. The CDR3 is 15 residues long.

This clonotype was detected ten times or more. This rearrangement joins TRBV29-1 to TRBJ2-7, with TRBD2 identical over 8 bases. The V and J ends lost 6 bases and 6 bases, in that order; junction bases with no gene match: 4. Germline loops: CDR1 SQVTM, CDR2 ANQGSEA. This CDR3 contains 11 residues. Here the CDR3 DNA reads TGCAGCGTCCGGGAGGGGGTCGAGCAGTACTTC. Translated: CSVREGVEQYF.

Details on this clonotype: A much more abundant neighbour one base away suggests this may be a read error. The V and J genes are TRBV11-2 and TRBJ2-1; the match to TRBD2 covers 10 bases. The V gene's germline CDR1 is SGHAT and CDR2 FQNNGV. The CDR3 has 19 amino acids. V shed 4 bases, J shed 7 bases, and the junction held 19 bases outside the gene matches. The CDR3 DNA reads TGTGCCAGCAGCTCATCAGGTTCCAGCGGGAGGGCCGGTTGGAATGAGCAGTTCTTC. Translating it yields CASSSSGSSGRAGWNEQFF. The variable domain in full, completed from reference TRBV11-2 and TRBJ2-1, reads EAGVAQSPRYKIIEKRQSVAFWCNPISGHATLYWYQQILGQGPKLLIQFQNNGVVDDSQLPKDRFSAERLKGVDSTLKIQPAKLEDSAVYLCASSSSGSSGRAGWNEQFFGPGTRLTVL.

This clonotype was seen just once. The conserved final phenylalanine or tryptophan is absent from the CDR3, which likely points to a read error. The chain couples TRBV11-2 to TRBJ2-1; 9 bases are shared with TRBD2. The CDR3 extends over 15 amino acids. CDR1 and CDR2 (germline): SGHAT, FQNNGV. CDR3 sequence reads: CVSSLVAGGPHEQFS. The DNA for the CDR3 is TGTGTCAGCAGCTTAGTTGCGGGAGGGCCCCATGAACAGTTCTCC.

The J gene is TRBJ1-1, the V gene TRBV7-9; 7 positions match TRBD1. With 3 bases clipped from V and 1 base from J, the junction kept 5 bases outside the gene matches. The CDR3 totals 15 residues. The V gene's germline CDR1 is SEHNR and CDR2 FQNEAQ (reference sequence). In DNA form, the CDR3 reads TGTGCCAGCAGCTTCGGGACAGCCAAGAACACTGAAGCTTTCTTT. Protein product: CASSFGTAKNTEAFF.